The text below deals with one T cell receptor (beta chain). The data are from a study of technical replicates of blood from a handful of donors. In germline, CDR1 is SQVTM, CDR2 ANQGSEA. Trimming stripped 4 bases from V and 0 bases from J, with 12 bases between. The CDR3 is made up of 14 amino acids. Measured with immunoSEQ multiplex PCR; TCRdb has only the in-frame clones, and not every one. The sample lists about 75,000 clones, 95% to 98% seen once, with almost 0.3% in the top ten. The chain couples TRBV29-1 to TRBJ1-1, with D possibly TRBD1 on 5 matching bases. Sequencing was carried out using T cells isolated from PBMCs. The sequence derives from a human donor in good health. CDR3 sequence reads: CSVGDSPMNTEAFF. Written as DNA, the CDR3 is TGCAGCGTTGGAGACAGTCCCATGAACACTGAAGCTTTCTTT.